Following are 15 T cell receptor beta chains from one sample sequenced in a study of T cell clonality in common variable immunodeficiency. The protocol was immunoSEQ multiplex PCR, while the TCRdb copy is restricted to in-frame clones and leaves out a portion. Sampling found some 38,000 clones, none seen once. Sequencing was done on a sample of peripheral blood mononuclear cells. Receptors originate from a person aged 18 to 75 in good health.

On this clone itself: The sequence runs out 3 residues before the end of the CDR3; the remainder is reconstructed from the germline J gene. The V call is TRBV11-1, the J call TRBJ2-7, with D perhaps matching TRBD2 (6 bases). Germline V gives CDR1 SGHAT, CDR2 FQDESV (reference sequence). The CDR3 consists of 15 residues. Deletions cut 7 bases from V and 2 bases from J, with 18 bases between. The CDR3 reads CASTTRAGTAYEQYF. CDR3 bases read: TGTGCCAGCACCACTCGGGCGGGAACAGCCTACGAG.

This clone has at least ten counts. The read ends 3 residues before the CDR3 terminus; that terminus is restored from the germline J gene. V usage is TRBV6-1 and J usage is TRBJ1-1; TRBD1 aligns across 8 bases. CDR1 and CDR2 from the germline V gene are MNHNS and SASEGT. CDR3 length: 16 amino acids. Partial CDR3 DNA: TGTGCCAGCAGTGAAGATATAGGGACAGGCTTCGGGTAT. This codes for CASSEDIGTGFGY. The CDR3 reads in full as CASSEDIGTGFGYAFF.

This clone was detected many times. The observed sequence ends 3 residues before the CDR3 terminus, with the missing tail filled in from the germline J gene. The J gene is TRBJ2-1, the V gene TRBV19; TRBD2 matches 9 bases. V was clipped by 4 bases and J by 9 bases; unmatched bases: 10. The CDR3 is 15 residues long. Germline V gives CDR1 LNHDA, CDR2 SQIVND (reference sequence). CDR3 loop: CASSTRGSGSLEQFF. The CDR3 bases that were read are TGTGCCAGTAGTACCCGTGGTAGCGGGAGTCTTGAG.

This clone was seen ten or more times. The CDR3 end lies 3 residues beyond the end of the read and is filled in from the germline J gene. The chain employs TRBV5-1 and TRBJ2-5; 7 positions match TRBD1. Germline loops: CDR1 SGHRS, CDR2 YFSETQ. Trimming at V came to 0 bases and at J to 4 bases, leaving 6 bases not matched to a gene. The CDR3 contains 15 residues. CDR3 sequence reads: CASSLDVRGIETQYF. Incomplete CDR3 DNA: TGCGCCAGCAGCTTGGATGTCAGGGGGATAGAGACC.

This clone was counted many times. The read ends 3 residues shy of where the CDR3 ends; the end is completed using the germline J gene. The V gene is TRBV7-2, the J gene TRBJ2-3; tentative D call: TRBD2 (6 bases). The CDR3 has 14 residues. Trimming took 5 bases from V and 0 from J, leaving 9 bases between them. CDR1 is SGHTA and CDR2 is FQGNSA in the germline V gene. The sequenced part of the CDR3 DNA is TGTGCCAGCAGCCTAAGCGGGAGCACAGATACG. This translates into CASSLSGSTDT. The whole CDR3 reads CASSLSGSTDTQYF.

With respect to this clone: The read terminates 3 residues before the CDR3 end, so the remaining end is supplied by the germline J gene. This chain uses TRBV13 with TRBJ2-2; 11 bases align to TRBD1. This CDR3 spans 16 amino acids. Germline loops: CDR1 PRHDT, CDR2 FYEKMQ (reference sequence). The CDR3 spells CASSLSLGQGGEKLFF. The CDR3 DNA, read in part, is TGTGCCAGCAGCTTATCCTTGGGACAGGGGGGCGAAAAG.

This clone was found many times. The CDR3 end is not reached by the read, which stops 3 residues before it; the germline J gene fills it in. This chain uses TRBV19 with TRBJ2-7; tentative D call: TRBD1 (6 bases). The V end was cut by 3 bases, the J end by 0 bases, with 12 bases between. The CDR3 length is 15 residues. Germline V gene sequence: CDR1 LNHDA, CDR2 SQIVND (reference sequence). CDR3 sequence reads: CASSILRGNSYEQYF. Partial CDR3 DNA: TGTGCCAGTAGTATCCTGAGGGGGAACTCCTACGAG.

Many counts were recorded for this clone. The covered CDR3 bases are TGTGCCAGCTCCCAGGGGAGGAACACTGAA. Amino acid sequence: CASSQGRNTE. The full CDR3 is CASSQGRNTEAFF. The chain carries TRBV28 and TRBJ1-1; TRBD1 might be the D (6 bases). With the read ending 3 residues before the CDR3 end, the germline J gene is used to fill in that end. V was shortened by 8 bases and J by 1 base, with 11 bases between the two germline ends. Per the germline V gene, CDR1 is MDHEN and CDR2 is SYDVKM. This CDR3 spans 13 amino acids.

This clone has ten or more counts. Incomplete CDR3 DNA: TGTGCCAGCAGCCCAGGACAGGCCTATGGC. Amino acids: CASSPGQAYG. The CDR3 reads in full as CASSPGQAYGYTF. The chain is built from TRBV14 and TRBJ1-2; 7 bases fit TRBD1. The CDR3 extends 3 residues past the end of the read, so its final part is completed from the germline J gene. Per the germline V gene, CDR1 is SGHDN and CDR2 is FVKESK. Trimming removed 4 bases from V and 4 bases from J; junction bases left unmatched: 3. The CDR3 has 13 amino acids.

There are many counts of this clone. The CDR3 end is not reached by the read, which stops 3 residues before it; the germline J gene fills it in. The chain combines TRBV28 with TRBJ2-7; TRBD2 agrees at 7 bases. Per germline, CDR1 MDHEN and CDR2 SYDVKM. This CDR3 comprises 16 residues. V was pared by 3 bases and J by 4 bases, with 12 bases of the junction left unmatched. The DNA read from the CDR3 is TGTGCCAGCAGTTTGGGGCCGGGACTATTTTTTTACGAG. Amino acids: CASSLGPGLFFYE. From start to end, the CDR3 is CASSLGPGLFFYEQYF.

This clone was counted only a few times. The read is 3 residues too short to cover the CDR3 end, so that end is filled in from the germline J gene. V and J are TRBV19 and TRBJ1-1, with TRBD1 as a possible D gene (6 bases). This CDR3 has 14 amino acids. The germline V gene has CDR1 LNHDA and CDR2 SQIVND (reference sequence). The part of the CDR3 DNA that was read is TGTGCCAGTACCCCTGGACAGAAACAAGAGACC. Residues: CASTPGQKQET. The entire CDR3 protein reads CASTPGQKQETAFF. Combining the CDR3 with reference TRBV19 and TRBJ1-1 gives the whole variable domain DGGITQSPKYLFRKEGQNVTLSCEQNLNHDAMYWYRQDPGQGLRLIYYSQIVNDFQKGDIAEGYSVSREKKESFPLTVTSAQKNPTAFYLCASTPGQKQETAFFGQGTRLTVV.

This clone has at least ten counts. Read sequence stops 3 residues before the CDR3 end, and the germline J gene provides the missing end. The V gene is TRBV19, the J gene TRBJ2-1; TRBD2 aligns across 7 bases. Looked up from germline, CDR1 is LNHDA and CDR2 is SQIVND (reference sequence). Trimming at V came to 3 bases and at J to 8 bases, leaving 13 bases not matched to a gene. This CDR3 is built from 16 residues. Partial CDR3 DNA: TGTGCCAGTAGTATCTTGGCGGGAGCTATACTCGATGAG. It translates to CASSILAGAILDE. The CDR3 in its entirety is CASSILAGAILDEQFF.

This clone appeared many times. Coverage ceases 3 residues before the CDR3 finishes, and the germline J gene fills in the end. The chain joins TRBV10-3 to TRBJ1-5; 11 positions agree with TRBD1. V was clipped by 8 bases and J by 3 bases; unmatched bases: 0. The CDR3 extends over 13 amino acids. The germline gives CDR1 ENHRY, CDR2 SYGVKD. The chain's CDR3 is CAIGQGANQPQHF. The covered CDR3 bases are TGTGCCATCGGACAGGGGGCCAATCAGCCC.

This clone occurred many times. The missing CDR3 end, 3 residues past where the read stops, is filled in from the germline J gene. This sequence joins TRBV20-1 and TRBJ2-1, with 10 nucleotides matching TRBD2. CDR3 length: 11 residues. The germline gives CDR1 DFQATT, CDR2 SNEGSKA (reference sequence). The sequenced CDR3 bases are TGCAGCGGGACTAGCGTCAATGAG. It specifies CSGTSVNE. The complete CDR3 protein is CSGTSVNEQFF.

This clone was counted many times. From the germline J gene comes the end of the CDR3, since the read stops 3 residues before it. The chain joins TRBV7-9 to TRBJ2-3, with a weak D call TRBD1 (5 bases). Germline lookup yields CDR1 SEHNR and CDR2 FQNEAQ (reference sequence). This CDR3 is 14 amino acids long. The V end was cut by 5 bases, the J end by 4 bases, with 13 bases between. Incomplete CDR3 DNA: TGTGCCAGCAGCCCAGGGTTATCGGCAGATACG. Its protein is CASSPGLSADT. In full, the CDR3 reads CASSPGLSADTQYF. The full variable domain, completed using reference TRBV7-9 and TRBJ2-3, is DTGVSQNPRHKITKRGQNVTFRCDPISEHNRLYWYRQTLGQGPEFLTYFQNEAQLEKSRLLSDRFSAERPKGSFSTLEIQRTEQGDSAMYLCASSPGLSADTQYFGPGTRLTVL.